The rows below give T cell receptor beta chains drawn from one sample of a study of cytomegalovirus exposure and HLA in healthy donors. The method was immunoSEQ multiplex PCR; TCRdb's version includes in-frame clones alone and lacks a portion of them. The data contain roughly 150,000 clones, roughly 85% of them seen just once; the ten biggest clones take up around 7%. The source material was PBMCs. The receptor source for this set is a middle-aged man in good health and CMV-seropositive. Both conserved end residues are part of each CDR3. A D gene is named only where the DNA matches it firmly. Expanded clones get a size class; other rows say once, few or many, or leave the size out.

j_gene,v_gene,d_gene,abundance,CDR3nt,CDR3aa
TRBJ1-5,TRBV7-2,NA,NA,TGTGCCAGCAGCTTAGCCCCTATGGGCAATCAGCCCCAGCATTTT,CASSLAPMGNQPQHF
TRBJ2-1,TRBV29-1,TRBD1,NA,TGCAGCGTTGTCGGGACAGTATACAATGAGCAGTTCTTC,CSVVGTVYNEQFF
TRBJ1-2,TRBV28,NA,NA,TGTGCCAGCAGACAGGGCGTCTATGGCTACACCTTC,CASRQGVYGYTF
TRBJ1-3,TRBV6-4,NA,few,TGTGCCAGCAGTGCGGTACCTGGAAACACCATATATTTT,CASSAVPGNTIYF
TRBJ2-3,TRBV11-3,TRBD2,NA,TGTGCCAGCAGCCCCGGGACTAGCGGCACAGATACGCAGTATTTT,CASSPGTSGTDTQYF
TRBJ2-7,TRBV29-1,TRBD1,NA,TGCAGCGTAACCCTCGGGACAGCGTACGAGCAGTACTTC,CSVTLGTAYEQYF
TRBJ2-7,TRBV4-1,TRBD1,few,TGCGCCAGCAGCTCTGACAGGGCCTACGAGCAGTACTTC,CASSSDRAYEQYF
TRBJ1-1,TRBV7-9,NA,NA,TGTGCCAGCAGCTTAGGGGGGGGCGGGTTGGGCACTGAAGCTTTCTTT,CASSLGGGGLGTEAFF
TRBJ1-1,TRBV7-9,NA,NA,TGTGCCGCGGGTGCAGGTATGAACACTGAAGCTTTCTTT,CAAGAGMNTEAFF
TRBJ2-3,TRBV5-8,TRBD2,NA,TGTGCCAGCAGCCTGGGACTAGTGACAGATACGCAGTATTTT,CASSLGLVTDTQYF
TRBJ2-5,TRBV5-6,TRBD2,few,TGTGCCAGCAGCTCGACGGGAGGCCGGGAGACCCAGTACTTC,CASSSTGGRETQYF
TRBJ2-1,TRBV5-1,NA,NA,TGCGCCAGCAGCTTTGTAGGGGCAGGTGAGCAGTTCTTC,CASSFVGAGEQFF
TRBJ1-5,TRBV5-6,NA,NA,TGTGCCAGCAGCCTATATAGCAATCAGCCCCAGCATTTT,CASSLYSNQPQHF
TRBJ2-7,TRBV19,TRBD1,NA,TGTGCCAGTAGTTCGCCAGGGGGCAATACCAACTACGAGCAGTACTTC,CASSSPGGNTNYEQYF
TRBJ2-7,TRBV7-9,NA,NA,TGTGCCAGCAGCCCGTACAGGGACATCTCCTACGAGCAGTACTTC,CASSPYRDISYEQYF
TRBJ2-3,TRBV5-1,TRBD1,NA,TGCGCCAGCAGCTGGGGACAGACCCAGGACACAGATACGCAGTATTTT,CASSWGQTQDTDTQYF
TRBJ2-2,TRBV5-1,NA,NA,TGCGCCAGCAGCTCGACTACCAATCCCGGGGAGCTGTTTTTT,CASSSTTNPGELFF
TRBJ1-4,TRBV5-4,TRBD1,NA,TGTGCCAGCAGCTTGGGCGGGACAGGCAATGAAAAACTGTTTTTT,CASSLGGTGNEKLFF
TRBJ1-6,TRBV5-6,TRBD1,once,TGTGCCAGCGGACCCCGGGACAGCGATAATTCACCCCTCCACTTT,CASGPRDSDNSPLHF
TRBJ2-3,TRBV25-1,NA,NA,TGTGCCAGCAGCCGGGGGAGCGGTAGCACAGATACGCAGTATTTT,CASSRGSGSTDTQYF
TRBJ1-4,TRBV29-1,NA,NA,TGCAGCGTCCAATCGACGCTAACAGGATGGCTGTTTTTT,CSVQSTLTGWLFF
TRBJ2-7,TRBV6-6,TRBD1,NA,TGTGCCAGCAGATTAACAGGGGGGAGTCTCTACGAGCAGTACTTC,CASRLTGGSLYEQYF
TRBJ1-1,TRBV6-1,NA,NA,TGTGCCAGCAGTCGATGGCGAAACGGGGCTTTCTTT,CASSRWRNGAFF
TRBJ2-2,TRBV6-1,NA,NA,TGTGCCAGCAGTGCCGCCCGACTAGTTGGGGAGCTGTTTTTT,CASSAARLVGELFF
TRBJ2-2,TRBV7-2,TRBD2,NA,TGTGCCAGCAGCTTAGGAGCGGGAGGAAACACCGGGGAGCTGTTTTTT,CASSLGAGGNTGELFF
TRBJ2-1,TRBV19,NA,NA,TGTGCCAGTAGCGGCAGGGGAAGGAGCTCCTACAATGAGCAGTTCTTC,CASSGRGRSSYNEQFF
TRBJ2-1,TRBV27,TRBD2,NA,TGTGCCAGCAGTTTATTAGTCGGGACTAGCGGGAGTGGGGGTGAGCAGTTCTTC,CASSLLVGTSGSGGEQFF
TRBJ2-5,TRBV6-5,TRBD2,once,TGTGCCAGCAGTTACTCTATAACTAGCGGGAGAAAGACCCAGTACTTC,CASSYSITSGRKTQYF
TRBJ2-7,TRBV28,NA,NA,TGTGCCAGCAGCGGGAAGGGGGGGATGGCTTACGAGCAGTACTTC,CASSGKGGMAYEQYF
TRBJ1-1,TRBV28,NA,few,TGTGCCAGCAGTTTCAGGGGCGGGAACACTGAAGCTTTCTTT,CASSFRGGNTEAFF
TRBJ2-3,TRBV23-1,TRBD2,NA,TGCGCCAGCAGTACCGACGGACTAGCGGTCACAGATACGCAGTATTTT,CASSTDGLAVTDTQYF
TRBJ2-1,TRBV2,NA,once,TGTGCCAGCAGTCCAGGAGGGGGCCACCGTCAGTTCTTC,CASSPGGGHRQFF
TRBJ1-2,TRBV6-5,TRBD1,NA,TGTGCCAGCAGTTACTCGGGGCAGGGGGCAGGGGGCTACACCTTC,CASSYSGQGAGGYTF
TRBJ2-3,TRBV19,TRBD2,NA,TGTGCCAGTAGTCCGATAGCGAGCGGGAGGGCCCTGTCGGACACGCAGTATTTT,CASSPIASGRALSDTQYF
TRBJ2-3,TRBV19,TRBD2,NA,TGTGCCAGTAGTATCCCCGCTAGCGGGAGGGCCTCAGATACGCAGTATTTT,CASSIPASGRASDTQYF
TRBJ1-1,TRBV7-6,NA,once,TGTGCCAGCAGCCGACAAGGGGACACTGAAGCTTTCTTT,CASSRQGDTEAFF
TRBJ2-5,TRBV5-1,NA,NA,TGCGCCAGCAAGAGAGAGGGGACCCAGTACTTC,CASKREGTQYF
TRBJ1-5,TRBV2,NA,NA,TGTGCCAGCTCCACCGGGACAAACAATCAGCCCCAGCATTTT,CASSTGTNNQPQHF
TRBJ2-5,TRBV18,NA,NA,TGTGCCAGCTCACCGGGAATTACAGGGGAGACCCAGTACTTC,CASSPGITGETQYF
TRBJ2-5,TRBV5-4,TRBD1,few,TGTGCCAGCAGCGCCGGGACAGAAGAGACCCAGTACTTC,CASSAGTEETQYF
TRBJ1-2,TRBV29-1,NA,few,TGCAGCGTTGAAGAACGGGGCTACACCTTC,CSVEERGYTF
TRBJ1-6,TRBV5-1,NA,NA,TGCGCCAGCAGCTTGCAGGACTATAATTCACCCCTCCACTTT,CASSLQDYNSPLHF
TRBJ2-7,TRBV5-1,TRBD2,NA,TGCGCCAGCAGTGACTGGAGCGGGAGCCTCCTTTCCTACGAGCAGTACTTC,CASSDWSGSLLSYEQYF
TRBJ1-1,TRBV4-1,NA,NA,TGCGCCAGCAGCCAAGAGGCCAGGCGAGCTGAAGCTTTCTTT,CASSQEARRAEAFF
TRBJ2-4,TRBV5-5,NA,once,TGTGCCAGCAGCTTGGTCAGGGGCGCCAAAAACATTCAGTACTTC,CASSLVRGAKNIQYF
TRBJ2-1,TRBV6-5,TRBD2,NA,TGTGCCAGCAGCCCCGGGACTAGCGGGACCAATGAGCAGTTCTTC,CASSPGTSGTNEQFF
TRBJ1-1,TRBV18,TRBD1,NA,TGTGCCAGCTCACCAACAGGGGCTTCAACTGAAGCTTTCTTT,CASSPTGASTEAFF
TRBJ2-2,TRBV19,TRBD2,NA,TGTGCCAGTAGTATGATGGTCCTAGCGGGAGGTGGGGCTAACACCGGGGAGCTGTTTTTT,CASSMMVLAGGGANTGELFF
TRBJ1-1,TRBV19,NA,NA,TGTGCCAGTAGTCCCCCCAAGGGGATGGGGAACACTGAAGCTTTCTTT,CASSPPKGMGNTEAFF
TRBJ2-7,TRBV19,NA,few,TGTGCCAGTAGTATTTCGCCAGGAACCTCCTACGAGCAGTACTTC,CASSISPGTSYEQYF
TRBJ2-5,TRBV28,TRBD1,NA,TGTGCCAGCAGTTTAGACAGGGCGTACCAAGAGACCCAGTACTTC,CASSLDRAYQETQYF
TRBJ2-7,TRBV6-6,TRBD2,NA,TGTGCCAGCAGTTACACGGCGGGAGGGCTCAACGAGCAGTACTTC,CASSYTAGGLNEQYF
TRBJ1-6,TRBV19,NA,NA,TGTGCCAGTAGCGATCGGGGTTCACCCCTCCACTTT,CASSDRGSPLHF